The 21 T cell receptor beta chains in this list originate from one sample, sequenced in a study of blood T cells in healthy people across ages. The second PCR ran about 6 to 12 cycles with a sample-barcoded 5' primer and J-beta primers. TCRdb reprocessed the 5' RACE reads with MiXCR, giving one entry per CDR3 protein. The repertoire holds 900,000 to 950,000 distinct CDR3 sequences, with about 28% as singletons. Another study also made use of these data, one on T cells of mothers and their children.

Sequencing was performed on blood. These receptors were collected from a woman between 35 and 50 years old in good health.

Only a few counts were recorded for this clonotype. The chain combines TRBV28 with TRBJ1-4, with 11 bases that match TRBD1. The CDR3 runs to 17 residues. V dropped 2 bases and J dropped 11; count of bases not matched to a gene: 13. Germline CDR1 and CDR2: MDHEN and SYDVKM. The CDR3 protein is CASSLNPGTGGGGKLFF. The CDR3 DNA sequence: TGTGCCAGCAGTTTAAACCCCGGGACAGGGGGAGGTGGGAAACTGTTTTTT. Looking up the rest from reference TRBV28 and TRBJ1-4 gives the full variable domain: DVKVTQSSRYLVKRTGEKVFLECVQDMDHENMFWYRQDPGLGLRLIYFSYDVKMKEKGDIPEGYSVSREKKERFSLILESASTNQTSMYLCASSLNPGTGGGGKLFFGSGTQLSVL.

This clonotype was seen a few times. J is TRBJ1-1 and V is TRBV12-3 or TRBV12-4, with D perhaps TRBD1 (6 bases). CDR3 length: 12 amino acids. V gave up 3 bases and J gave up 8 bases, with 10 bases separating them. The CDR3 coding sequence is TGTGCCAGCAGTTTTACTGGACAGGAAGCTTTCTTT. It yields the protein CASSFTGQEAFF.

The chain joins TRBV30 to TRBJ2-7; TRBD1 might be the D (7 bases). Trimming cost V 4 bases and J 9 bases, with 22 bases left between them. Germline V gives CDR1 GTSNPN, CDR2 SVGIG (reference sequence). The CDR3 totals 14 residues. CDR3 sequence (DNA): TGTGCCTGGACCGCGGGACAGTCGGTGTTGGGGCAGTACTTC. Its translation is CAWTAGQSVLGQYF.

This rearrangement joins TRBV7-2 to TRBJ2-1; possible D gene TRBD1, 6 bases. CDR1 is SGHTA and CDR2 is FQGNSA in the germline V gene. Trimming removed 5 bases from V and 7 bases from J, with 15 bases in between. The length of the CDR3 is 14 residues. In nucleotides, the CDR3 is TGTGCCAGCAGCAGCCGGAACAGGGTAAATGAGCAGTTCTTC. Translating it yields CASSSRNRVNEQFF.

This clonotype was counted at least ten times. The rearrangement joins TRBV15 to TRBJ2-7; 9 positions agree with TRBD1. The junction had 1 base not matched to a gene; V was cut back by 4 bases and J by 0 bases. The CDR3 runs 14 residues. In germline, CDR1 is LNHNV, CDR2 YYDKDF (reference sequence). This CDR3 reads CATSMDRGSYEQYF. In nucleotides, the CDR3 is TGTGCCACCAGCATGGACAGGGGCTCCTACGAGCAGTACTTC.

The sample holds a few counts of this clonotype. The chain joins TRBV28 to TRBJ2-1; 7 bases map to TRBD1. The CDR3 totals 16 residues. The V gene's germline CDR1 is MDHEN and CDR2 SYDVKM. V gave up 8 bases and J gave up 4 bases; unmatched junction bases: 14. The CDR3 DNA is TGTGCCAGCCGTTCCACCGGGACAGAGAATTACAATGAGCAGTTCTTC. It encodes CASRSTGTENYNEQFF.

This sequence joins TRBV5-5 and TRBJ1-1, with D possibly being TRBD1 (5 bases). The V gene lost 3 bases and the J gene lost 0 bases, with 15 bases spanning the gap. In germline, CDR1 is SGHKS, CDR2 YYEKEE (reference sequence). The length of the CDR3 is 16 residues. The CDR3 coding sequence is TGTGCCAGCAGCTACCTGGGGGACTCACTGAACACTGAAGCTTTCTTT. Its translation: CASSYLGDSLNTEAFF.

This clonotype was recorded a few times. CDR3 DNA sequence: TGTGCCAGCAGTTTAGGGTTCCCGGGACAGGGGCCCTGGGGGGACGGCTACACCTTC. Protein product: CASSLGFPGQGPWGDGYTF. The rearrangement links TRBV27 to TRBJ1-2; 10 nucleotides match TRBD1. After removal of 2 bases from V and 8 bases from J, the junction contained 20 bases not matched to a gene. Germline CDR1 MNHEY, CDR2 SMNVEV (reference sequence). CDR3 length equals 19 residues.

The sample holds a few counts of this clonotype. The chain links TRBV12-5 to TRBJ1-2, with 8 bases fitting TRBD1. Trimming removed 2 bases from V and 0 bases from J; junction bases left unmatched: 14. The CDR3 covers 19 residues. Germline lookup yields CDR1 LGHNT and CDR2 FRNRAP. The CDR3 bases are TGTGCTAGTGGTTTGATCCCTTTCAGTGCAGGGGGCTCTAACTATGGCTACACCTTC. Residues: CASGLIPFSAGGSNYGYTF. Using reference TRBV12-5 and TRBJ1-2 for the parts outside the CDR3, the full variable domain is DARVTQTPRHKVTEMGQEVTMRCQPILGHNTVFWYRQTMMQGLELLAYFRNRAPLDDSGMPKDRFSAEMPDATLATLKIQPSEPRDSAVYFCASGLIPFSAGGSNYGYTFGSGTRLTVV.

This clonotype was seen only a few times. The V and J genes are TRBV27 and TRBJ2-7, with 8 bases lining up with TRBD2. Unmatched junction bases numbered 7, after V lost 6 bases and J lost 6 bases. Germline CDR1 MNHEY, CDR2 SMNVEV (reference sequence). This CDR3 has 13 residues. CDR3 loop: CASRVAGGSEQYF. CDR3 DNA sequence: TGTGCCAGCAGGGTGGCGGGGGGTTCCGAGCAGTACTTC.

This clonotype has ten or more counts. The chain's CDR3 is CASSTRTGTGDEQYF. CDR3 nucleotide sequence: TGTGCCAGCAGTACCCGCACCGGGACAGGGGACGAGCAGTACTTC. The rearrangement joins TRBV12-3 or TRBV12-4 to TRBJ2-7; 10 bases align to TRBD1. J gave up 5 bases and V 5 bases, and 9 bases lay outside the gene matches. The CDR3 sequence is 15 residues long.

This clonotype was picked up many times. For the CDR3, the DNA is TGTGCCAGCAGCACAGATAGCCGGGGGCGCTTCCCTAACTATGGCTACACCTTC. Its translation is CASSTDSRGRFPNYGYTF. The chain employs TRBV7-9 and TRBJ1-2, with D perhaps matching TRBD1 (6 bases). V was clipped by 5 bases and J by 0 bases, with 22 bases between them. From germline, CDR1 is SEHNR and CDR2 FQNEAQ (reference sequence). The CDR3 loop spans 18 amino acids.

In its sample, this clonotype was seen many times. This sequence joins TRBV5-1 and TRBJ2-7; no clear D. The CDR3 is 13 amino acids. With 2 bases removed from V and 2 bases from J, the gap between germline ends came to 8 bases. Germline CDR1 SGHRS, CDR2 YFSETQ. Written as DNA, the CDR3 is TGCGCCAGCAGCTTCGCTCCCACCTACGAGCAGTACTTC. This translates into CASSFAPTYEQYF.

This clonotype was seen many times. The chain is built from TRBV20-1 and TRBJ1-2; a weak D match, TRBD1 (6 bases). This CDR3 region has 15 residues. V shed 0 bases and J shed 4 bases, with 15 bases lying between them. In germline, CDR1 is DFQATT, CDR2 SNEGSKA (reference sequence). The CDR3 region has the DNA TGCAGTGCTAGAGAAACCGGGACACCCCGCTATGGCTACACCTTC. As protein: CSARETGTPRYGYTF.

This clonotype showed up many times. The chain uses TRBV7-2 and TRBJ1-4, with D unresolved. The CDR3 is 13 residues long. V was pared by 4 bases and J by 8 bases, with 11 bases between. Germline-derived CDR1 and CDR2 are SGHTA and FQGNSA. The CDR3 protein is CASSSESVEKLFF. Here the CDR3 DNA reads TGTGCCAGCAGCTCCGAGAGTGTGGAAAAACTGTTTTTT.

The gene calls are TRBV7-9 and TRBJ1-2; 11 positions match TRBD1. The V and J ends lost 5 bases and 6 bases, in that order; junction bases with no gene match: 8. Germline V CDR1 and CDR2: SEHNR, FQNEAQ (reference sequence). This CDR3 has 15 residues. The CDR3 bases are TGTGCCAGCAGCCGCACCGGGACAGGGGGTGATGGCTACACCTTC. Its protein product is CASSRTGTGGDGYTF.

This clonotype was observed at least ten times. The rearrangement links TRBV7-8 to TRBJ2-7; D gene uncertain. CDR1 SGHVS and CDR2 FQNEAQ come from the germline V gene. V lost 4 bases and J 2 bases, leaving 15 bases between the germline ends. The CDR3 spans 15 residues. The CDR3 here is CASSSAGRKTYEQYF. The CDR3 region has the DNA TGTGCCAGCAGCTCAGCCGGGCGTAAAACCTACGAGCAGTACTTC.

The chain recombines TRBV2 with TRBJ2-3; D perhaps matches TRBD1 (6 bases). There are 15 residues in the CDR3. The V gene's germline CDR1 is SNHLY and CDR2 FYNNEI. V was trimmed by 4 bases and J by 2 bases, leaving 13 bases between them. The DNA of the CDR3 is TGTGCCAGCAGTGCGGCCAGGGGCCCCACAGATACGCAGTATTTT. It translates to CASSAARGPTDTQYF.

The CDR3 coding sequence is TGTGCCAGCAGCCCGATAGCGGGGCCCGCAGGTGGAGATACGCAGTATTTT. As protein: CASSPIAGPAGGDTQYF. This sequence joins TRBV7-8 and TRBJ2-3; 8 bases agree with TRBD2. V was pared by 5 bases and J by 5 bases, with 15 bases of the junction left unmatched. The CDR3 extends over 17 amino acids. The germline CDR1 and CDR2 sequences are SGHVS and FQNEAQ.

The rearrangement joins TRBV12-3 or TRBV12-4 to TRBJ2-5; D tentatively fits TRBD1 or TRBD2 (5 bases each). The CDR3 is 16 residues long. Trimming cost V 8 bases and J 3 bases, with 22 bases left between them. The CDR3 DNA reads TGTGCCAGCTTTCATCCCACGCCAGGGAGTGAAGAGACCCAGTACTTC. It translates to CASFHPTPGSEETQYF.

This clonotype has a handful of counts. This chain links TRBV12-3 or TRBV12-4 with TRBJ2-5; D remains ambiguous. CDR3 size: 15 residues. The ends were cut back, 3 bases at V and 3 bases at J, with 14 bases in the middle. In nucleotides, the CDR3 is TGTGCCAGCAGTTTTATCAGCATCGGCGAAGAGACCCAGTACTTC. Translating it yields CASSFISIGEETQYF.